This T cell receptor beta chain was identified during a study of blood T cell repertoires in COVID-19. Study-level information: Samples representing acute and convalescent COVID-19 were sourced from the United States, Italy and Spain. The analysed material was cDNA or gDNA that came from T cells, B-cell-depleted T cells, or PBMCs.

Seattle's enrolled individuals joined amid active infection and were then monitored longitudinally. As processed by the authors: Reference gene primer amplification in the assay estimated nucleated cell counts. Clones were read by immunoSEQ multiplex PCR, and TCRdb kept only the in-frame ones, dropping some. V and J calls and clone size come straight from that table; D and trimming were deduced from the DNA. The sample shows some 250,000 clones, around 85% of them seen only once. In germline, CDR1 is MDHEN, CDR2 SYDVKM. The V end was cut by 3 bases, the J end by 15 bases, with 17 bases between. This CDR3 contains 13 residues.

The chain is built from TRBV28 and TRBJ1-4; possible D gene TRBD1, 5 bases. This TCR derives from a woman aged 25 to 45 with COVID-19, enrolled during active disease. The sample comprised peripheral blood. The CDR3 sequence is CASSLTTGGLMFF. In nucleotides, the CDR3 is TGTGCCAGCAGTTTGACAACAGGAGGGTTAATGTTTTTT.